Following are 5 T cell receptor beta chains from one sample sequenced in a study of tumor-infiltrating lymphocytes in primary liver carcinoma (dated by TCRdb to about 2017). TCRdb lists the instrument as Illumina HiSeq 2500. Using a constant-region primer and ProtoScript II reverse transcriptase, TCRbeta-specific cDNA was reverse-transcribed from around 500 ng total RNA. TCRbeta libraries were built with three nested multiplex PCR rounds, a slightly modified ARM-PCR procedure. Multiplex TRBV1-TRBV30 forward primers and a Cbeta reverse primer were used in the first two PCR rounds, each of which was run for roughly 9 cycles. TCRdb passed the public sequencing reads through fastp at Q25 and MiXCR, retaining productive beta sequences. Entries that share a CDR3 protein sequence are merged under the most common genes and DNA. In all, the sample holds approximately 110,000 distinct CDR3 sequences, and 65% of those were seen once. The ten biggest clones cover approximately 9.9% of the sample.

Total RNA and DNA were co-extracted without cell sorting from around 20-30 mg of bulk tissue using the AllPrep DNA/RNA mini kit. The source material was liver tumor tissue from sampling region 1. This sample's cell subset or site label indicates: tumor region T1, superior pole. The source is a woman aged 55-69 years with primary liver carcinoma and hepatitis B virus infection.

This sequence joins TRBV11-2 and TRBJ2-3; D possibly corresponds to TRBD2 (6 bases). Trimming removed 5 bases from V and 5 bases from J, with 20 bases in between. The CDR3 contains 16 residues. Germline V gives CDR1 SGHAT, CDR2 FQNNGV. In DNA form, the CDR3 reads TGTGCCAGCAGCCTACGACTAGTGGGAAGGAAAGATACGCAGTATTTT. Amino acids: CASSLRLVGRKDTQYF.

About this clonotype: Given a much more abundant clone one base away, this may be a read error. V is TRBV12-3 or TRBV12-4 and J is TRBJ2-1; 11 bases fit TRBD2. The CDR3 is 16 amino acids. The CDR3 coding sequence is TGTGTCAGCACGAAGTCTGGGACTAGCGGATACAATGAGCAGTTCTTC. It encodes CVSTKSGTSGYNEQFF.

This clonotype was detected a few times. The chain links TRBV30 to TRBJ2-1; 7 bases agree with TRBD2. The CDR3 length is 14 residues. Germline V gene sequence: CDR1 GTSNPN, CDR2 SVGIG (reference sequence). The CDR3 DNA is TGTCGACAAAAAACCGGGACTAACTACAATGAGCAGTTCTTC. Its protein product is CRQKTGTNYNEQFF.

CDR3 sequence (DNA): TGTGCCAGCAGTGAAGCCGGACATGGGGCGCAGCCCCAGCATTTT. As protein: CASSEAGHGAQPQHF. This chain connects TRBV6-1 to TRBJ1-5; tentative D call: TRBD1 (5 bases). The CDR3 consists of 15 residues. Germline-derived CDR1 and CDR2 are MNHNS and SASEGT. V was cut by 0 bases and J by 7 bases, with 13 bases left in between.

This clonotype occurred many times. The gene calls are TRBV12-3 or TRBV12-4 and TRBJ1-2, with 7 bases aligning to TRBD1. The length of the CDR3 is 13 residues. J was trimmed by 5 bases and V by 3 bases; bases with no gene match: 3. The CDR3 sequence: CASSLGQRYGYTF. As DNA, the CDR3 is TGTGCCAGCAGTTTGGGACAGCGTTATGGCTACACCTTC.